Listed below are T cell receptor beta chains from one sample, sequenced in a study of T cells after yellow fever vaccination. From the 5' RACE reads, TCRdb called clonotypes with MiXCR, one entry per CDR3 protein. The repertoire includes about 340,000 distinct CDR3 sequences, 4% of them detected once, and 24% sits in the top ten. The material was PBMCs, obtained 5 days after the yellow fever booster vaccination. The origin of the receptors is a man aged 18 to 29 who received the YFV17D yellow fever vaccine. The CDR3 runs from the conserved cysteine through the conserved F or W. D genes are given only for firm matches. Clone size, where shown, is once, few, many, or a class for clones that have expanded.

V gene	clone size	J gene	D gene	CDR3 DNA	CDR3 protein
TRBV4-2	many	TRBJ2-2	NA	TGTGCCAGCAGTCCGGGGGGGACAGGGATAGTCACCGGGGAGCTGTTTTTT	CASSPGGTGIVTGELFF
TRBV7-6	few	TRBJ1-6	NA	TGTGCCAGCAGCGCTATCAGTCAGGGTGAATCACCCCTCCACTTT	CASSAISQGESPLHF
TRBV24-1	few	TRBJ2-3	NA	TGTGCCACCAGTGATACGGGGACTTACACAGATACGCAGTATTTT	CATSDTGTYTDTQYF
TRBV2	few	TRBJ2-7	NA	TGTGCCAGCAGTGAAGCTCAGATCCACGAGCAGTACTTC	CASSEAQIHEQYF
TRBV4-3	NA	TRBJ1-2	NA	TGCGCCAGCAGCCAGGGGGGGACGCCTGACTATGGCTACACCTTC	CASSQGGTPDYGYTF
TRBV4-3	NA	TRBJ2-1	TRBD2	TGCGCCAGCAGCCAAGATGGGGGGGGCTACAATGAGCAGTTCTTC	CASSQDGGGYNEQFF
TRBV7-2	NA	TRBJ1-5	NA	TGTGCCAGCAGCAAAGGTCCGGTCGGACAGCTCAATCAGCCCCAGCATTTT	CASSKGPVGQLNQPQHF
TRBV4-1	NA	TRBJ1-2	NA	TGCGCCAGCAGCCAAGTAAGGGGAGGGAGGGAACGTGACTATGGCTACACCTTC	CASSQVRGGRERDYGYTF
TRBV7-9	few	TRBJ2-3	TRBD2	TGTGCCAGCAGCCGACTAGCGGGGGCGGCCGCGGGGAGAGATACGCAGTATTTT	CASSRLAGAAAGRDTQYF
TRBV7-2	few	TRBJ1-2	NA	TGTGCCAGCAGCTCATCAACAGGGAGGGAACTATATGGCTACACCTTC	CASSSSTGRELYGYTF
TRBV7-9	few	TRBJ1-2	NA	TGTGCCAGCGAAGGGGTTAACTATGGCTACACCTTC	CASEGVNYGYTF
TRBV12-3/TRBV12-4	NA	TRBJ2-3	NA	TGTGCCAGCACCCAGACCCGAGCCGACGGAGATACGCAGTATTTT	CASTQTRADGDTQYF
TRBV12-3/TRBV12-4	many	TRBJ2-5	TRBD2	TGTGCCAGCAGTTTATCGCCTAGCGGGGGGCAAGAGACCCAGTACTTC	CASSLSPSGGQETQYF
TRBV7-9	many	TRBJ2-3	NA	TGTGCCAGCAGCTTAGCAGGGTCAGGTGAAGATACGCAGTATTTT	CASSLAGSGEDTQYF
TRBV6-2/TRBV6-3	few	TRBJ1-1	NA	TGTGCCAGCACCCTCACCCCGGACGGGTCCACTGAAGCTTTCTTT	CASTLTPDGSTEAFF
TRBV4-3	NA	TRBJ2-3	NA	TGCGCCAGCAGCCAAGATACAAACGCGATGGGAGATACGCAGTATTTT	CASSQDTNAMGDTQYF
TRBV7-8	many	TRBJ1-2	NA	TGTGCCAGCAGCTTAGCGGTCGGGGAGAATGGCTACACCTTC	CASSLAVGENGYTF
TRBV10-3	few	TRBJ1-2	NA	TGTGCCATCAGTGCCGACTATGGCTACACCTTC	CAISADYGYTF
TRBV7-6	many	TRBJ2-7	TRBD1	TGTGCCAGCGCCCTGGAGACAGGGCCTTACTCTTACGAGCAGTACTTC	CASALETGPYSYEQYF
TRBV7-9	NA	TRBJ2-2	NA	TGTGCCAGCGTCAACTCCGGGACAACCAACACCGGGGAGCTGTTTTTT	CASVNSGTTNTGELFF
TRBV5-1	many	TRBJ2-1	TRBD2	TGCGCCAGCAGCTTCGTCCATCAGCGGGGGGGCCTGAGGAATGAGCAGTTCTTC	CASSFVHQRGGLRNEQFF
TRBV4-3	few	TRBJ1-4	NA	TGCGCCAGCAGCCAAGAATGGTCTAGTAATGAAAAACTGTTTTTT	CASSQEWSSNEKLFF
TRBV5-5	few	TRBJ2-2	NA	TGTGCCAGCAGCGCTCCGGGGTCCGGGGAGCTGTTTTTT	CASSAPGSGELFF
TRBV7-9	many	TRBJ1-1	TRBD1	TGTGCCAGCGGGACAGGGAGACCAACTGAAGCTTTCTTT	CASGTGRPTEAFF
TRBV20-1	few	TRBJ2-3	TRBD2	TGCAGTGCTAGAGATAAGCGGGGGAGGGATCTGAGCACAGATACGCAGTATTTT	CSARDKRGRDLSTDTQYF
TRBV5-6	few	TRBJ2-2	NA	TGTGCCAGCAGCCTAGGGGGGCAGTGGAACACCGGGGAGCTGTTTTTT	CASSLGGQWNTGELFF
TRBV23-1	few	TRBJ1-1	NA	TGCGCCAGCAGTCAATCGTTCTTTGGGCTGGACACTGAAGCTTTCTTT	CASSQSFFGLDTEAFF
TRBV20-1	NA	TRBJ1-6	NA	TGCAGTGCTAGAGATGGACTTGGACGCTCCTATAATTCACCCCTCCACTTT	CSARDGLGRSYNSPLHF
TRBV5-1	many	TRBJ1-1	NA	TGCGCCAGCAGCTTGCCCGTTGTAAAGGGGTCCGTGCTGAACACTGAAGCTTTCTTT	CASSLPVVKGSVLNTEAFF
TRBV7-2	many	TRBJ2-7	NA	TGTGCCAGCAGCCCACAAGACTTCCCGCGGGCCTACGAGCAGTACTTC	CASSPQDFPRAYEQYF
TRBV18	few	TRBJ1-1	TRBD1	TGTGCCAGCTCACCCGACAGGGATGAAGCTTTCTTT	CASSPDRDEAFF
TRBV27	few	TRBJ1-5	NA	TGTGCCAGCAGAGGGGCTCGGAGCAATCAGCCCCAGCATTTT	CASRGARSNQPQHF
TRBV6-1	NA	TRBJ1-5	NA	TGTGCCAGCAGAAGGTCCAATCAGCCCCAGCATTTT	CASRRSNQPQHF
TRBV18	NA	TRBJ2-3	TRBD1	TGTGCCAGCTCACCACCGGGACAGGGTATTCGGTCAGATACGCAGTATTTT	CASSPPGQGIRSDTQYF
TRBV6-5	NA	TRBJ2-1	TRBD1	TGTGCCAGCAGTTACTCGGGGACAGGGTATGAGCAGTTCTTC	CASSYSGTGYEQFF